The present T cell receptor (beta chain) was sequenced within a study of technical replicates of blood from a few donors. Clones were read by immunoSEQ multiplex PCR, and TCRdb kept only the in-frame ones, dropping some. The repertoire holds 15,000 to 20,000 clones, 87% seen once, with more than 9% in the top ten. The V end lost 1 base, the J end lost 7 bases, and 5 bases lay between the germline ends. The length of the CDR3 is 12 residues. Per germline, CDR1 SGHRS and CDR2 YFSETQ. The chain links TRBV5-1 to TRBJ2-2, with D unclear. This clonotype was sampled from a human donor in good health. Sequenced input: PBMCs. CDR3 residues: CASSLTGGELFF. The CDR3 nucleotides are TGCGCCAGCAGCTTGACGGGCGGGGAGCTGTTTTTT.